A single sample gave rise to the 20 T cell receptor beta chains below, sequenced in a study of cytomegalovirus exposure and HLA in healthy donors. It was with 60 Vbeta and 13 Jbeta primers that the PCR ran. Produced via immunoSEQ multiplex PCR; TCRdb's table is partial and in-frame only. The repertoire holds 150,000 to 200,000 clones, approximately 67% seen once, with around 3.2% in the top ten. Sequenced material: PBMCs. These receptors were obtained from a man aged 40-49 years in good health and CMV-seronegative.

The genes are TRBV25-1 and TRBJ2-7; D is undetermined. Germline-derived CDR1 and CDR2 are MGHDK and SYGVNS. Trimming pared 7 bases from V and 0 bases from J, leaving 10 bases between. The CDR3 extends over 13 amino acids. This CDR3 is CASTRGSSYEQYF. The DNA for the CDR3 is TGTGCCAGCACGCGAGGTAGCTCCTACGAGCAGTACTTC.

This clone was counted between two and nine times. V and J are TRBV28 and TRBJ1-2; D possibly corresponds to TRBD1 (5 bases). Trimming pared 5 bases from V and 3 bases from J, leaving 13 bases between. The CDR3 extends over 14 amino acids. Germline V gene data show CDR1 as MDHEN and CDR2 as SYDVKM. Written as DNA, the CDR3 is TGTGCCAGCAGTAGGATCAGGGCTGACTATGGCTACACCTTC. Translating it yields CASSRIRADYGYTF.

The table lists this clone with a few counts. The chain links TRBV14 to TRBJ2-6; 9 bases map to TRBD1. Per the germline V gene, CDR1 is SGHDN and CDR2 is FVKESK. Germline trimming cut 4 bases from V and 4 bases from J; bases unmatched to any gene: 11. The CDR3 extends over 18 amino acids. The chain's CDR3 is CASSPLGQGVPGANVLTF. CDR3 DNA: TGTGCCAGCAGCCCCCTGGGACAGGGTGTCCCCGGGGCCAACGTCCTGACTTTC.

This clone has just a few counts. The chain employs TRBV7-7 and TRBJ2-5; 7 bases agree with TRBD1. Germline V CDR1 and CDR2: SSHAT, FNYEAQ (reference sequence). The CDR3 loop spans 15 amino acids. The trim removed 5 bases at V and 5 bases at J, leaving 11 bases unmatched. CDR3 sequence (DNA): TGTGCCAGCAGCGCAGGGGGAGCGCGAGTTGAGACCCAGTACTTC. It yields the protein CASSAGGARVETQYF.

The rearrangement links TRBV7-2 to TRBJ2-7, with 11 bases lining up with TRBD2. The V gene's germline CDR1 is SGHTA and CDR2 FQGNSA. V dropped 0 bases and J dropped 8; count of bases not matched to a gene: 3. CDR3 length: 14 residues. The CDR3 DNA follows: TGTGCCAGCAGCTTAGCGACTAGCGGGGAGAAGCAGTACTTC. Translated: CASSLATSGEKQYF.

This clone was detected only a few times. The rearrangement links TRBV28 to TRBJ2-7, with D possibly being TRBD1 (5 bases). This CDR3 comprises 13 residues. Germline V gene lookup returns CDR1 MDHEN and CDR2 SYDVKM. V lost 5 bases and J lost 2, with 10 bases in between. CDR3 sequence (DNA): TGTGCCAGCAGTATACAGGAGCCCTACGAGCAGTACTTC. This translates into CASSIQEPYEQYF.

This chain connects TRBV29-1 to TRBJ2-7; possible D gene TRBD1, 7 bases. V was trimmed by 4 bases and J by 7 bases, leaving 17 bases between them. This CDR3 contains 13 residues. The V gene's germline CDR1 is SQVTM and CDR2 ANQGSEA. The CDR3 DNA reads TGCAGCGTTGGGACTACAGGGGTTGGGGAGCAGTACTTC. Its translation: CSVGTTGVGEQYF.

Points on this clone: At the DNA level, this CDR3 is encoded by other sequences in the same sample as well. This chain links TRBV7-2 with TRBJ1-2; 10 bases align to TRBD1. J gave up 5 bases and V 5 bases, and 2 bases lay outside the gene matches. This CDR3 has 13 residues. Germline CDR1 SGHTA, CDR2 FQGNSA. Here the CDR3 DNA reads TGTGCCAGCAGCCCGGACAGGGGGTATGGCTACACCTTC. Translating it yields CASSPDRGYGYTF.

The chain combines TRBV5-1 with TRBJ1-6, with unresolved D. Trimming took 1 base from V and 8 from J, leaving 16 bases between them. CDR1 is SGHRS, CDR2 YFSETQ, per germline. The CDR3 covers 16 residues. CDR3 sequence (DNA): TGCGCCAGCAGCTTGAGTGACTCCGACCTAGATTCACCCCTCCACTTT. Protein: CASSLSDSDLDSPLHF.

The gene calls are TRBV6-5 and TRBJ1-2; possible D gene TRBD1, 5 bases. The V end was cut by 5 bases, the J end by 14 bases, with 21 bases between. Germline loops: CDR1 MNHEY, CDR2 SVGAGI. The CDR3 is 13 amino acids. CDR3 bases: TGTGCCAGCAGTGCATCCGGATATAGGGGTGATACCTTC. Residues: CASSASGYRGDTF.

CDR3 protein: CASSYSGSGNEQYF. The CDR3 DNA reads TGTGCCAGCAGTTACTCGGGTTCAGGAAACGAGCAGTACTTC. The chain couples TRBV6-5 to TRBJ2-7; D unclear. CDR3 length: 14 residues. Germline V gene data show CDR1 as MNHEY and CDR2 as SVGAGI. Trimming took 0 bases from V and 5 from J, leaving 11 bases between them.

This chain joins TRBV19 and TRBJ1-5; D remains unclear. Germline CDR1 reads LNHDA; CDR2 reads SQIVND (reference sequence). The V end was cut by 4 bases, the J end by 7 bases, with 11 bases between. CDR3 size: 13 residues. The CDR3 sequence: CASSTGREQPQHF. CDR3 nucleotide sequence: TGTGCCAGTAGTACAGGACGGGAACAGCCCCAGCATTTT.

This clone appeared a few times. The chain employs TRBV27 and TRBJ2-3; 11 positions match TRBD2. Per germline, CDR1 MNHEY and CDR2 SMNVEV (reference sequence). Unmatched junction bases numbered 6, after V lost 4 bases and J lost 6 bases. The CDR3 has 15 amino acids. CDR3 nucleotide sequence: TGTGCCAGCAGTTCTAGCGGGAGGTTTCGGGATACGCAGTATTTT. This translates into CASSSSGRFRDTQYF.

The chain employs TRBV23-1 and TRBJ1-1, with D possibly TRBD1 on 5 matching bases. TRBV23-1 falls under the ORF class, with uncertain function. CDR3 length: 16 residues. V lost 2 bases to trimming and J lost 0 bases, with 13 bases between them. Here the CDR3 reads CASSQHFRALNTEAFF. The CDR3 nucleotides are TGCGCCAGCAGTCAACATTTCAGGGCCTTGAACACTGAAGCTTTCTTT.

The chain recombines TRBV7-9 with TRBJ2-1; TRBD2 might be the D (5 bases). The CDR3 length is 15 residues. V lost 2 bases, J lost 4 bases, and 12 bases lay in between. CDR1 is SEHNR and CDR2 is FQNEAQ in the germline V gene (reference sequence). CDR3 nucleotides: TGTGCCAGCAGCTTACGGAGGATAGGGTACAATGAGCAGTTCTTC. It yields the protein CASSLRRIGYNEQFF.

The chain employs TRBV30 and TRBJ2-5, with D perhaps matching TRBD2 (5 bases). This CDR3 contains 15 residues. Germline values: CDR1 GTSNPN, CDR2 SVGIG (reference sequence). With 3 bases removed from V and 4 bases from J, the gap between germline ends came to 18 bases. Here the CDR3 DNA reads TGTGCCTGGAGCCCTGGGAGCTTCGTTCTAGAGACCCAGTACTTC. It codes for CAWSPGSFVLETQYF.

The chain joins TRBV19 to TRBJ2-4; perhaps TRBD2 as D (6 bases). Germline V CDR1 and CDR2: LNHDA, SQIVND (reference sequence). The CDR3 is made up of 14 amino acids. V dropped 5 bases and J dropped 1 base, with 9 bases sitting between them. CDR3 sequence reads: CASSGGWAKNIQYF. In nucleotides, the CDR3 is TGTGCCAGTAGTGGAGGGTGGGCCAAAAACATTCAGTACTTC.

About this clone: One junction end does not reproduce the germline sequence, and a read error may be involved. The rearrangement links TRBV7-9 to TRBJ2-1; D is unclear. The CDR3 totals 18 residues. The germline V gene has CDR1 SEHNR and CDR2 FQNEAQ (reference sequence). CDR3: CSSSHNYPARGSYNEQFF. For the CDR3, the DNA is TGTTCCAGCAGCCATAACTATCCAGCGAGAGGCTCCTACAATGAGCAGTTCTTC.

The J gene is TRBJ1-6, the V gene TRBV5-1; perhaps TRBD1 as D (6 bases). The ends were cut back, 0 bases at V and 10 bases at J, with 17 bases in the middle. This CDR3 has 16 residues. Per the germline V gene, CDR1 is SGHRS and CDR2 is YFSETQ. CDR3 nucleotide sequence: TGCGCCAGCAGCTTGGAAGGTGGCGGGGGGCAATCACCCCTCCACTTT. Its protein product is CASSLEGGGGQSPLHF.

The chain couples TRBV6-4 to TRBJ2-3; 7 bases are a match to TRBD1. The CDR3 consists of 17 residues. Germline V gene data show CDR1 as MRHNA and CDR2 as SNTAGT. V shed 5 bases and J 4 bases; nucleotides not matched to a gene: 15. In DNA form, the CDR3 reads TGTGCCAGCAGTCTACAAGGGGGCCTTCGGGGTGCAGATACGCAGTATTTT. Its protein is CASSLQGGLRGADTQYF.